Presented here are 14 T cell receptor beta chains from one specimen sequenced in a study of identical twins (dated by TCRdb to the mid-2010s). Library creation used 5' RACE. The sequencing machine was an Illumina HiSeq 2000. In TCRdb, the public reads were trimmed at Q25 with fastp and aligned with MiXCR, with productive beta chains retained. Records with the same CDR3 protein are collapsed into one entry carrying the most frequent genes and DNA. Counted in this sample were some 1,600,000 distinct CDR3 sequences; less than 40% of them appeared once. The leading ten clones occupy about 0.27% of the sample. The sequencing sample was made of cord blood. The receptors here all came from a newborn girl in good health.

This clonotype was counted only a few times. V gene TRBV7-9 combines with J gene TRBJ1-2; D not certain. V was cut by 2 bases and J by 8 bases, with 24 bases left in between. The germline V gene encodes CDR1 SEHNR and CDR2 FQNEAQ (reference sequence). CDR3 length: 17 residues. CDR3 nucleotide sequence: TGTGCCAGCAGCTTACCCCGGCCTGGTGGGTTCCCGGGAGGCTACACCTTC. Translated, it gives CASSLPRPGGFPGGYTF.

This clonotype was counted only a few times. The V gene is TRBV6-1, the J gene TRBJ1-2; the match to TRBD1 covers 9 bases. Germline-derived CDR1 and CDR2 are MNHNS and SASEGT. V shed 5 bases and J 7 bases; nucleotides not matched to a gene: 5. The CDR3 totals 13 residues. CDR3 sequence: CASSRTGEGGYTF. The CDR3 DNA reads as TGTGCCAGCAGTAGGACAGGGGAGGGTGGCTACACCTTC.

On this clonotype itself: A much larger clone differs by one base, so this may be a read error. The rearrangement joins TRBV27 to TRBJ2-1; possibly TRBD2 for D (6 bases). The CDR3 length is 15 residues. CDR1 MNHEY and CDR2 SMNVEV come from the germline V gene (reference sequence). The CDR3 loop reads CASSLSPQGGNEPFF. Written as DNA, the CDR3 is TGTGCCAGCAGTTTATCTCCCCAGGGAGGCAATGAGCCGTTCTTC.

This clonotype was recorded a few times. This chain joins TRBV7-8 and TRBJ2-7, with D possibly TRBD1 on 6 matching bases. This CDR3 comprises 15 residues. The germline gives CDR1 SGHVS, CDR2 FQNEAQ. V was trimmed by 1 base and J by 0 bases, leaving 10 bases between them. CDR3 loop: CASSLDTGYSYEQYF. The CDR3 nucleotides read TGTGCCAGCAGCTTAGATACAGGGTACTCCTACGAGCAGTACTTC. The full variable domain, completed using reference TRBV7-8 and TRBJ2-7, is GAGVSQSPRYKVAKRGQDVALRCDPISGHVSLFWYQQALGQGPEFLTYFQNEAQLDKSGLPSDRFFAERPEGSVSTLKIQRTQQEDSAVYLCASSLDTGYSYEQYFGPGTRLTVT.

This chain joins TRBV3-1 and TRBJ1-6; 10 positions match TRBD1. Looked up from germline, CDR1 is LGHDT and CDR2 is YNNKEL (reference sequence). V lost 2 bases, J lost 9 bases, and 1 base stayed unmatched. This CDR3 region has 14 residues. The CDR3 region is CASSQRTGGSPLHF. The CDR3 DNA is TGTGCCAGCAGCCAACGGACAGGGGGTTCACCCCTCCACTTT.

There are a few counts of this clonotype. The rearrangement links TRBV27 to TRBJ2-1; tentatively, D is TRBD2 (6 bases). Trimming took off 2 bases at V and 9 bases at J, with 26 bases between the two ends. The CDR3 consists of 18 residues. Germline CDR1 reads MNHEY; CDR2 reads SMNVEV (reference sequence). The CDR3 coding sequence is TGTGCCAGCAGTTTACGGTGGAAATTCGAGGGAGGAGCGGGTGAGCAGTTCTTC. Translation gives CASSLRWKFEGGAGEQFF.

This clonotype appeared a few times. J is TRBJ2-7 and V is TRBV20-1; D unclear. Germline V CDR1 and CDR2: DFQATT, SNEGSKA (reference sequence). The germline V and J ends were trimmed by 6 bases and 5 bases, with 14 bases remaining between them. The CDR3 is 12 amino acids. CDR3 residues: CSASPDRDEQYF. The CDR3 DNA reads TGCAGTGCCTCCCCGGACCGTGACGAGCAGTACTTC.

This clonotype was seen more than once but under ten times. The V call is TRBV25-1, the J call TRBJ2-5; D ambiguous. V was pared by 6 bases and J by 4 bases, with 9 bases between. Germline CDR1 and CDR2: MGHDK and SYGVNS. The CDR3 runs 12 residues. The CDR3 sequence is CASSAIAETQYF. The CDR3 DNA reads as TGTGCCAGCAGCGCCATAGCAGAGACCCAGTACTTC.

The V gene is TRBV27, the J gene TRBJ2-7; 12 bases are a match to TRBD2. The CDR3 has 15 residues. J gave up 3 bases and V 6 bases, and 6 bases lay outside the gene matches. Germline loops: CDR1 MNHEY, CDR2 SMNVEV (reference sequence). The CDR3: CASSRTSGIRYEQYF. The CDR3 nucleotides are TGTGCCAGCAGCAGGACTAGCGGGATACGCTACGAGCAGTACTTC.

There are many counts of this clonotype. The chain couples TRBV27 to TRBJ2-7; D gene ambiguous. The length of the CDR3 is 14 residues. The germline V gene encodes CDR1 MNHEY and CDR2 SMNVEV (reference sequence). The V end lost 1 base, the J end lost 1 base, and 8 bases lay between the germline ends. The chain's CDR3 is CASSLLGRSYEQYF. CDR3 in DNA: TGTGCCAGCAGTTTATTGGGCAGGTCCTACGAGCAGTACTTC.

V usage is TRBV13 and J usage is TRBJ2-1; 8 bases are shared with TRBD1. Germline-derived CDR1 and CDR2 are PRHDT and FYEKMQ (reference sequence). Germline trimming cut 9 bases from V and 6 bases from J; bases unmatched to any gene: 10. The CDR3 is 14 amino acids. The CDR3 nucleotides are TGTGCCAGTCGGAGGGCAGGGGGCCGCAATGAGCAGTTCTTC. It specifies CASRRAGGRNEQFF.

The gene calls are TRBV29-1 and TRBJ2-2; TRBD2 matches at 8 bases. Germline V gene lookup returns CDR1 SQVTM and CDR2 ANQGSEA. The CDR3 covers 16 residues. Germline trimming cut 1 base from V and 0 bases from J; bases unmatched to any gene: 4. The CDR3 is CSVEAGRAANTGELFF. The CDR3 region has the DNA TGCAGCGTTGAAGCCGGGAGGGCCGCGAACACCGGGGAGCTGTTTTTT.

This clonotype turned up a few times. The genes are TRBV5-1 and TRBJ2-3; 9 nucleotides align to TRBD2. The trim removed 3 bases at V and 2 bases at J, leaving 22 bases unmatched. The CDR3 is 21 residues long. Germline CDR1 SGHRS, CDR2 YFSETQ. The CDR3 spells CASSSTPAGGLVPKHTDTQYF. CDR3 nucleotides: TGCGCCAGCAGCTCTACTCCGGCGGGAGGGCTTGTCCCAAAACACACAGATACGCAGTATTTT.

The table lists this clonotype with many counts. The rearrangement links TRBV7-2 to TRBJ2-4; D call uncertain. Trimming took 3 bases from V and 0 from J, leaving 6 bases between them. The CDR3 consists of 14 residues. Germline-derived CDR1 and CDR2 are SGHTA and FQGNSA. CDR3 bases: TGTGCCAGCAGCTTGGCCTTAGCCAAAAACATTCAGTACTTC. It translates to CASSLALAKNIQYF.